One and the same sample provided the 28 T cell receptor beta chains below, sequenced in a study of tumor-infiltrating lymphocytes in primary liver carcinoma. They got blood RNA out of unsorted whole blood and also pulled out germline DNA. The authors made TCR beta cDNA from approximately 500 ng total RNA with a constant-region primer. Library construction for TCR beta comprised three nested multiplex PCR rounds performed with slightly modified ARM-PCR. The first two PCR rounds, nine to ten cycles each, used TRBV1-TRBV30 forward primers and a C-beta reverse primer. TCRdb re-derived calls from the multiplex PCR reads in MiXCR, one entry per CDR3 protein. The repertoire consists of fewer than 350,000 distinct CDR3 sequences, with about 62% occurring once and the leading ten covering roughly 10%. Specimen: peripheral blood. These receptor sequences come from a man aged 35-49 years with primary liver carcinoma and hepatitis B virus infection.

Comments on this clonotype: At one boundary the junction diverges from the germline segment, which might be a read error. This chain joins TRBV4-1 and TRBJ1-6; D unresolved. Germline loops: CDR1 MGHRA, CDR2 YSYEKL. The length of the CDR3 is 18 residues. The CDR3 nucleotides read TGCGCTAGCAGCCGAGATTGGCCAGTAAAGACCTATAATTCACCCCTCCACTTT. Translated, it gives CASSRDWPVKTYNSPLHF.

This clonotype was detected only a few times. The chain joins TRBV5-1 to TRBJ2-3, with a possible D match to TRBD2 (6 bases). This CDR3 is built from 15 residues. Trimming took 2 bases from V and 5 from J, leaving 15 bases between them. From germline, CDR1 is SGHRS and CDR2 YFSETQ. CDR3 sequence: CASSFAGLVKDTQYF. DNA of the CDR3: TGCGCCAGCAGCTTCGCGGGGTTGGTTAAAGATACGCAGTATTTT.

This chain links TRBV11-1 with TRBJ2-7, with D possibly called TRBD1 or TRBD2 (5 bases each). The CDR3 totals 13 residues. The V gene's germline CDR1 is SGHAT and CDR2 FQDESV (reference sequence). Trimming cost V 5 bases and J 7 bases, with 15 bases left between them. DNA for the CDR3: TGTGCCAGCAGCCTGGGGCTAGCAAGGGAGCAGTACTTC. Its translation is CASSLGLAREQYF.

This clonotype has only a few counts. This may stem from a read error, because a much larger clone lies one nucleotide away. The V call is TRBV29-1, the J call TRBJ1-5, with D possibly matching TRBD1 (5 bases). The CDR3 extends over 13 amino acids. Germline CDR1 SQVTM, CDR2 ANQGSEA. DNA of the CDR3: TGCAGCGTGGGGGACGGTGCAAATCAGTCCCAGCATTTT. Its protein product is CSVGDGANQSQHF.

To note about this clonotype: Mismatch with germline at one junction end may stem from a read error. The V and J genes are TRBV12-3 or TRBV12-4 and TRBJ2-5, with D unclear. The length of the CDR3 is 15 residues. Here the CDR3 DNA reads TGTGCCAGCAGCCCTTCGTGGATGGGCCAACAGACCCAGTACTTC. Its protein is CASSPSWMGQQTQYF.

With regard to this clonotype: An end of the junction differs from the germline gene, which may be a read error. The chain links TRBV11-2 to TRBJ2-1; D is ambiguous. This CDR3 comprises 14 residues. CDR1 and CDR2 (germline): SGHAT, FQNNGV. The CDR3 is CANSYRRSRDEQFF. In DNA, the CDR3 is TGTGCCAACAGCTACAGACGGTCCCGGGATGAGCAGTTCTTC. The full variable domain, in which reference TRBV11-2 and TRBJ2-1 provide the parts outside the CDR3, is EAGVAQSPRYKIIEKRQSVAFWCNPISGHATLYWYQQILGQGPKLLIQFQNNGVVDDSQLPKDRFSAERLKGVDSTLKIQPAKLEDSAVYLCANSYRRSRDEQFFGPGTRLTVL.

There are many counts of this clonotype. The chain carries TRBV29-1 and TRBJ2-7; D is tentatively TRBD1 or TRBD2 (6 bases each). This CDR3 comprises 14 residues. V shed 6 bases and J shed 3 bases, with 18 bases lying between them. Germline CDR1 is SQVTM and CDR2 is ANQGSEA. CDR3 sequence: CSVQGGLDSYEQYF. CDR3 coding DNA: TGCAGCGTGCAGGGAGGTCTGGACAGCTACGAGCAGTACTTC.

This clonotype came up a few times. The CDR3 does not end in the conserved phenylalanine or tryptophan, so this is likely a read error. The CDR3 nucleotides are TGCGCCAGCAGCCAAGAGGTCGCAGGGAGCTATGGCTACACCTCC. Its translation: CASSQEVAGSYGYTS. The V gene is TRBV4-3, the J gene TRBJ1-2; perhaps TRBD1 as D (5 bases). The CDR3 runs to 15 residues. The germline V gene has CDR1 LGHNA and CDR2 YSLEER. Deletions cut 0 bases from V and 4 bases from J, with 12 bases between.

To note about this clonotype: The CDR3 does not close with the conserved phenylalanine or tryptophan, likely indicating a read error. The chain is built from TRBV5-1 and TRBJ2-1; TRBD1 or TRBD2 may be the D gene (5 bases each). V lost 4 bases, J lost 7 bases, and 9 bases lay in between. This CDR3 spans 12 amino acids. CDR1 and CDR2 (germline): SGHRS, YFSETQ. CDR3 in amino acids: CASSRDQNEQFS. The CDR3 nucleotides read TGCGCCAGCAGCCGGGACCAGAATGAGCAGTTCTCC.

Regarding this clonotype: A clone one base away is much larger, so this may be a read error. V gene TRBV29-1 combines with J gene TRBJ1-5; D remains unclear. V was shortened by 7 bases and J by 6 bases, with 10 bases between the two germline ends. The CDR3 contains 11 residues. Per the germline V gene, CDR1 is SQVTM and CDR2 is ANQGSEA. The CDR3: CSAGEGQPQHF. As DNA, the CDR3 is TGCAGCGCTGGGGAGGGTCAGCCCCAGCATTTT.

As for this clonotype: A much larger clone sits a single nucleotide away, making a read error possible. V and J are TRBV29-1 and TRBJ2-7, with D unresolved. Trimming cost V 4 bases and J 6 bases, with 13 bases left between them. The CDR3 consists of 12 residues. CDR1 is SQVTM and CDR2 is ANQGSEA in the germline V gene. The CDR3 loop reads CSVGLLAGEQYF. CDR3 sequence (DNA): TGCAGCGTTGGCCTTTTGGCTGGCGAGCAGTACTTC.

Points on this clonotype: The germline gene is not matched at one end of the junction; a read error may be the cause. This chain joins TRBV5-1 and TRBJ2-7; weak D call: TRBD2 (5 bases). CDR1 is SGHRS, CDR2 YFSETQ, per germline. The CDR3 consists of 16 residues. The CDR3, as DNA: TGCGCCAGCAGGAAGATGATTAGAGAGGGAGACTACGAGCAGTGCTTC. It is translated as CASRKMIREGDYEQCF.

The chain recombines TRBV14 with TRBJ2-7; D gene uncertain. V was clipped by 9 bases and J by 5 bases, with 11 bases between them. Per the germline V gene, CDR1 is SGHDN and CDR2 is FVKESK. CDR3 length: 11 residues. DNA for the CDR3: TGTGCCAGTGGAATGTGGAACGAGCAGTACTTC. Translation: CASGMWNEQYF.

A remark on this clonotype: Germline and junction disagree at one end, which may indicate a read error. The rearrangement uses TRBV11-3 and TRBJ1-1; weak D call: TRBD1 (5 bases). The germline V gene has CDR1 SGHNT and CDR2 YENEEA. The CDR3 sequence is 14 residues long. DNA of the CDR3: TGTGCCAACAGCTTAAACAGTCTTGGGACTGAAGTTTTCTTT. Translating gives CANSLNSLGTEVFF.

The table lists this clonotype with a count of one. A much larger clone differs from this one at a single base, so this may be a read error. J is TRBJ2-3 and V is TRBV4-2, with D tentatively TRBD2 (5 bases). Germline V gene sequence: CDR1 LGHNA, CDR2 YNFKEQ. The CDR3 runs to 16 residues. The DNA of the CDR3 is TGTGCCGGCAGCCATAACCCAGCGGATAGCACAGATACGCAGTATTTT. As protein: CAGSHNPADSTDTQYF.

The chain couples TRBV28 to TRBJ1-5; D gene unclear. Per the germline V gene, CDR1 is MDHEN and CDR2 is SYDVKM. The V and J ends lost 4 bases and 5 bases respectively, with 9 bases between them. The CDR3 is 13 amino acids. The CDR3 sequence: CASSSFGDQPQHF. The CDR3 DNA is TGTGCCAGCAGTTCCTTCGGGGATCAGCCCCAGCATTTT.

Points on this clonotype: At one end, the junction sequence differs from germline, possibly due to a read error. The rearrangement uses TRBV11-2 and TRBJ2-1; D not certain. CDR3 size: 13 residues. Germline-derived CDR1 and CDR2 are SGHAT and FQNNGV. CDR3 in amino acids: CASTLETGDEQFF. The CDR3 nucleotides are TGCGCCAGCACCTTAGAAACTGGCGATGAGCAGTTCTTC.

The chain employs TRBV11-2 and TRBJ2-7; 8 bases are shared with TRBD2. The V segment lost 5 bases and the J segment 0 bases; nucleotides outside the gene matches: 12. The CDR3 runs to 17 residues. Germline V gene lookup returns CDR1 SGHAT and CDR2 FQNNGV. The CDR3 reads CASSPIMGTRTSYEQYF. The DNA for the CDR3 is TGTGCCAGCAGCCCTATCATGGGGACTAGGACCTCCTACGAGCAGTACTTC.

This clonotype was picked up many times. The chain couples TRBV6-2 or TRBV6-3 to TRBJ2-1, with D possibly being TRBD1 (6 bases). The V gene's germline CDR1 is MNHEY and CDR2 SVGEGT. CDR3 size: 12 residues. V dropped 5 bases and J dropped 14 bases, with 16 bases sitting between them. CDR3 residues: CASSKYREFEFF. In nucleotides, the CDR3 is TGTGCCAGCAGTAAATACAGGGAATTCGAGTTCTTC.

The chain uses TRBV6-6 and TRBJ1-2; TRBD1 aligns across 9 bases. This CDR3 is 14 amino acids long. After removal of 6 bases from V and 3 bases from J, the junction contained 5 bases not matched to a gene. Per the germline V gene, CDR1 is MNHNY and CDR2 is SVGAGI (reference sequence). This CDR3 reads CASRGTGWDYGYTF. CDR3 sequence (DNA): TGTGCCAGCAGGGGGACAGGGTGGGACTATGGCTACACCTTC.

This clonotype was detected ten times or more. The chain is built from TRBV4-3 and TRBJ2-1; D gene ambiguous. V lost 2 bases and J 2 bases, leaving 13 bases between the germline ends. Germline V gives CDR1 LGHNA, CDR2 YSLEER. CDR3 length: 16 amino acids. The CDR3 DNA follows: TGCGCCAGCAGCCAAAATCTAGTTTCCCCCTACAATGAGCAGTTCTTC. Translating it yields CASSQNLVSPYNEQFF.

This chain uses TRBV5-1 with TRBJ1-5, with D perhaps matching TRBD1 (6 bases). This CDR3 has 13 residues. Deletions cut 5 bases from V and 6 bases from J, with 12 bases between. Germline assignment: CDR1 SGHRS and CDR2 YFSETQ. The CDR3 loop is CASSVGGGQPQHF. CDR3 bases: TGCGCCAGCAGTGTTGGAGGGGGTCAGCCCCAGCATTTT. Full variable domain (outside the CDR3, taken from reference TRBV5-1 and TRBJ1-5): KAGVTQTPRYLIKTRGQQVTLSCSPISGHRSVSWYQQTPGQGLQFLFEYFSETQRNKGNFPGRFSGRQFSNSRSEMNVSTLELGDSALYLCASSVGGGQPQHFGDGTRLSIL.

In regard to this clonotype: Possible read error: a much larger clone is one base away. The chain recombines TRBV6-5 with TRBJ2-3, with 7 bases fitting TRBD2. The CDR3 extends over 16 amino acids. CDR1 is MNHEY and CDR2 is SVGAGI in the germline V gene. In DNA, the CDR3 is TGTGCCAGCAGCCGACACCTCTCCGGGGGGATCGATACGCACTATTTT. Translating it yields CASSRHLSGGIDTHYF.

Comment on this clonotype: Being one base from a much bigger clone, this may be a read error. Here the CDR3 reads CASRLDGGLYEQYF. Written as DNA, the CDR3 is TGTGCCAGCAGATTGGACGGGGGGCTCTACGAGCAGTACTTC. V usage is TRBV6-2 or TRBV6-3 and J usage is TRBJ2-7; tentatively, D is TRBD2 (7 bases). The CDR3 runs to 14 residues. Germline loops: CDR1 MNHEY, CDR2 SVGEGT. V was clipped by 6 bases and J by 3 bases, with 15 bases between them.

This rearrangement joins TRBV7-9 to TRBJ2-1, with D tentatively TRBD2 (7 bases). This CDR3 contains 18 residues. The germline V gene has CDR1 SEHNR and CDR2 FQNEAQ (reference sequence). The germline V and J ends were trimmed by 5 bases and 5 bases, with 25 bases remaining between them. The CDR3 nucleotides are TGTGCCAGCAGCCCGATAGAGGGGGTCGGCGGACTAGACAATGAGCAGTTCTTC. Translating it yields CASSPIEGVGGLDNEQFF.

This clonotype came up once. This chain links TRBV30 with TRBJ2-7, with D possibly being TRBD2 (5 bases). Germline V lookup: CDR1 GTSNPN, CDR2 SVGIG (reference sequence). The CDR3 totals 14 residues. Trimming removed 3 bases from V and 6 bases from J, with 18 bases in between. The CDR3 region has the DNA TGTGCCTGGAGATCCCCGAGGGCGCGTGGCGAGCAGTACTTC. Translating it yields CAWRSPRARGEQYF.

As for this clonotype: Since a much larger clone is just one base distant, this may be a read error. Here the CDR3 omits its conserved ending phenylalanine or tryptophan, so a read error is the likely source. V gene TRBV12-3 or TRBV12-4 combines with J gene TRBJ2-1; 10 bases map to TRBD2. This CDR3 spans 14 amino acids. V was pared by 5 bases and J by 4 bases, with 2 bases of the junction left unmatched. The CDR3 region is CASSPSGRYNEQFS. CDR3 DNA sequence: TGTGCCAGCAGTCCTAGCGGGAGATACAATGAGCAGTTCTCC.

This clonotype was counted ten times or more. The chain joins TRBV6-1 to TRBJ1-2, with 7 nucleotides matching TRBD1. The CDR3 covers 14 residues. CDR1 is MNHNS, CDR2 SASEGT, per germline. Trimming took 7 bases from V and 4 from J; bases not matched to a gene: 9. The CDR3 here is CASTPTGTAYGYTF. The DNA for the CDR3 is TGTGCCAGCACCCCGACAGGGACAGCCTATGGCTACACCTTC.